These T cell receptor beta chains were read from a single sample in a study of T cells in Graves' hyperthyroidism and ophthalmopathy. From the multiplex PCR reads, TCRdb called clonotypes with MiXCR, one entry per CDR3 protein. In the table there are 300,000 to 400,000 distinct CDR3 sequences, under 20% of which are singletons. Sequencing was performed on blood. The source of these receptors is a man aged 18 to 35 with Graves' ophthalmopathy. Both conserved end residues are part of each CDR3. Each record gives: CDR3 protein, CDR3 DNA, clone size, V gene, J gene, D gene. A D gene is named only where the DNA matches it firmly. Clone size, where shown, is once, few, many, or a class for clones that have expanded.

cdr3_aa: CSVVRAEGNTEAFF
cdr3_nt: TGCAGCGTTGTCCGGGCAGAGGGGAACACTGAAGCTTTCTTT
clone_size: few
v_call: TRBV29-1
j_call: TRBJ1-1
d_call: .

cdr3_aa: CASSPGTGGEAFF
cdr3_nt: TGTGCCAGCAGCCCGGGTACAGGGGGCGAGGCTTTCTTT
clone_size: many
v_call: TRBV12-3/TRBV12-4
j_call: TRBJ1-1
d_call: TRBD1

cdr3_aa: CALWTSGGPFTDTQYF
cdr3_nt: TGTGCCCTATGGACTAGCGGGGGGCCATTCACAGATACGCAGTATTTT
clone_size: many
v_call: TRBV7-9
j_call: TRBJ2-3
d_call: TRBD2

cdr3_aa: CASSSRDIRTGELFF
cdr3_nt: TGTGCCAGCAGTTCAAGGGACATCCGAACCGGGGAGCTGTTTTTT
clone_size: few
v_call: TRBV27
j_call: TRBJ2-2
d_call: .

cdr3_aa: CASSPLAGGPETQYF
cdr3_nt: TGTGCCAGCAGCCCTTTAGCGGGGGGGCCGGAGACCCAGTACTTC
clone_size: many
v_call: TRBV7-8
j_call: TRBJ2-5
d_call: TRBD2

cdr3_aa: CASWTASYQPQHF
cdr3_nt: TGTGCCAGTTGGACAGCGAGTTATCAGCCCCAGCATTTT
clone_size: .
v_call: TRBV12-3/TRBV12-4
j_call: TRBJ1-5
d_call: .

cdr3_aa: CATSPRAGTSGESSYNEQFF
cdr3_nt: TGTGCCACCAGCCCAAGAGCCGGGACTAGCGGCGAGAGCTCCTACAATGAGCAGTTCTTC
clone_size: .
v_call: TRBV24-1
j_call: TRBJ2-1
d_call: TRBD2

cdr3_aa: CSARGAGEPYEQYF
cdr3_nt: TGCAGTGCTAGAGGGGCCGGGGAACCCTACGAGCAGTACTTC
clone_size: many
v_call: TRBV20-1
j_call: TRBJ2-7
d_call: .

cdr3_aa: CASSQVGTSADTQYF
cdr3_nt: TGCGCCAGCAGCCAGGTGGGGACTAGCGCAGATACGCAGTATTTT
clone_size: few
v_call: TRBV4-1
j_call: TRBJ2-3
d_call: TRBD2

cdr3_aa: CASSFSPTGQGQKLFF
cdr3_nt: TGTGCCAGCAGCTTTTCCCCAACGGGACAGGGTCAAAAACTGTTTTTT
clone_size: many
v_call: TRBV7-8
j_call: TRBJ1-4
d_call: TRBD1

cdr3_aa: CASSRGLAGAGGADTQYF
cdr3_nt: TGTGCCAGCAGCCGGGGACTAGCGGGGGCCGGAGGGGCAGATACGCAGTATTTT
clone_size: .
v_call: TRBV4-2
j_call: TRBJ2-3
d_call: TRBD2

cdr3_aa: CASSGLAGSVLHEQYF
cdr3_nt: TGTGCCAGCAGCGGACTAGCGGGGAGTGTGTTACACGAGCAGTACTTC
clone_size: many
v_call: TRBV11-2
j_call: TRBJ2-7
d_call: TRBD2

cdr3_aa: CASSLVPQGDQPQHF
cdr3_nt: TGTGCCAGCAGTTTAGTTCCGCAGGGGGATCAGCCCCAGCATTTT
clone_size: many
v_call: TRBV12-3/TRBV12-4
j_call: TRBJ1-5
d_call: TRBD1

cdr3_aa: CASSLSGTEAFF
cdr3_nt: TGTGCCAGCAGCTTATCAGGCACTGAAGCTTTCTTT
clone_size: many
v_call: TRBV7-9
j_call: TRBJ1-1
d_call: .

cdr3_aa: CASSLSGTGAGNTIYF
cdr3_nt: TGTGCCAGCAGCCTTTCCGGGACAGGGGCTGGAAACACCATATATTTT
clone_size: .
v_call: TRBV3-1
j_call: TRBJ1-3
d_call: TRBD1

cdr3_aa: CSADEGADTEAFF
cdr3_nt: TGCAGCGCCGACGAGGGGGCGGACACTGAAGCTTTCTTT
clone_size: .
v_call: TRBV29-1
j_call: TRBJ1-1
d_call: TRBD1

cdr3_aa: CASISASGLGTDTQYF
cdr3_nt: TGTGCCAGCATCAGCGCCAGCGGATTGGGGACAGATACGCAGTATTTT
clone_size: .
v_call: TRBV3-1
j_call: TRBJ2-3
d_call: .

cdr3_aa: CASSKGQGFYYGYTF
cdr3_nt: TGCGCCAGCAGTAAAGGACAGGGCTTCTACTATGGCTACACCTTC
clone_size: many
v_call: TRBV5-1
j_call: TRBJ1-2
d_call: TRBD1

cdr3_aa: CASSLGGKTGELFF
cdr3_nt: TGTGCCAGCAGTTTGGGAGGAAAAACCGGGGAGCTGTTTTTT
clone_size: .
v_call: TRBV25-1
j_call: TRBJ2-2
d_call: .

cdr3_aa: CASSSPSALAKNIQYF
cdr3_nt: TGTGCCAGCAGTTCCCCTAGCGCCCTAGCCAAAAACATTCAGTACTTC
clone_size: many
v_call: TRBV28
j_call: TRBJ2-4
d_call: .

cdr3_aa: CASLRTLNYEQYF
cdr3_nt: TGTGCAAGCCTTCGGACCCTTAACTACGAGCAGTACTTC
clone_size: .
v_call: TRBV7-2
j_call: TRBJ2-7
d_call: .

cdr3_aa: CASSPGGASCNEQFF
cdr3_nt: TGTGCCAGCAGCCCCGGGGGGGCATCCTGCAATGAGCAGTTCTTC
clone_size: .
v_call: TRBV27
j_call: TRBJ2-1
d_call: TRBD2

cdr3_aa: CASSLAQDRGGEKLFF
cdr3_nt: TGTGCCAGCAGCTTGGCCCAGGACAGGGGAGGAGAAAAACTGTTTTTT
clone_size: few
v_call: TRBV5-5
j_call: TRBJ1-4
d_call: TRBD1

cdr3_aa: CASSDEYTGELFF
cdr3_nt: TGTGCCAGCAGTGATGAGTACACCGGGGAGCTGTTTTTT
clone_size: many
v_call: TRBV2
j_call: TRBJ2-2
d_call: .

cdr3_aa: CASSYGTGGTGELFF
cdr3_nt: TGTGCCAGCAGTTACGGGACAGGGGGTACCGGGGAGCTGTTTTTT
clone_size: many
v_call: TRBV6-6
j_call: TRBJ2-2
d_call: TRBD1

cdr3_aa: CATWTGGDGYTF
cdr3_nt: TGTGCCACCTGGACAGGGGGCGATGGCTACACCTTC
clone_size: many
v_call: TRBV24-1
j_call: TRBJ1-2
d_call: TRBD1

cdr3_aa: CASSKLKGTGELFF
cdr3_nt: TGTGCCAGCAGCAAGCTTAAGGGCACCGGGGAGCTGTTTTTT
clone_size: .
v_call: TRBV3-1
j_call: TRBJ2-2
d_call: .

cdr3_aa: CASTWGSSYEQYF
cdr3_nt: TGTGCCAGCACCTGGGGCAGCTCCTACGAGCAGTACTTC
clone_size: .
v_call: TRBV7-9
j_call: TRBJ2-7
d_call: .

cdr3_aa: CASSFRDTRPGELFF
cdr3_nt: TGTGCCAGCAGCTTCCGGGACACACGTCCCGGGGAGCTGTTTTTT
clone_size: many
v_call: TRBV12-3/TRBV12-4
j_call: TRBJ2-2
d_call: .

cdr3_aa: CASSFTRDTGTGNTIYF
cdr3_nt: TGTGCCAGCAGTTTCACCCGGGACACGGGCACCGGAAACACCATATATTTT
clone_size: .
v_call: TRBV6-2/TRBV6-3
j_call: TRBJ1-3
d_call: .

cdr3_aa: CSATDRGYGYTF
cdr3_nt: TGCAGTGCTACGGACAGGGGTTATGGCTACACCTTC
clone_size: many
v_call: TRBV20-1
j_call: TRBJ1-2
d_call: TRBD1

cdr3_aa: CASSLAGSGGNGELFF
cdr3_nt: TGTGCCAGCAGCTTAGCGGGGAGCGGGGGAAACGGGGAGCTGTTTTTT
clone_size: few
v_call: TRBV7-2
j_call: TRBJ2-2
d_call: TRBD2

cdr3_aa: CASSPADQNTQYF
cdr3_nt: TGTGCCAGCAGCCCCGCTGACCAGAATACGCAGTACTTC
clone_size: few
v_call: TRBV6-1
j_call: TRBJ2-7
d_call: .